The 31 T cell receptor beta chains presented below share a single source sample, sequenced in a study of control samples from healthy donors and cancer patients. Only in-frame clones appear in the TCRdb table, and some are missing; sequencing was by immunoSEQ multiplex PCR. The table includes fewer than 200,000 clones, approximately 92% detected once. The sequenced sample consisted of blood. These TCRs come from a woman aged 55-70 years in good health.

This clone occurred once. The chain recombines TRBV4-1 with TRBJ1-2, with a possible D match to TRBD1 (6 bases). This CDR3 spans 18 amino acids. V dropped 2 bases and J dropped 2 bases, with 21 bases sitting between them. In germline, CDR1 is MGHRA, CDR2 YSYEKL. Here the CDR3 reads CASSQMEQGGGSNYGYTF. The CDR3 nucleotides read TGCGCCAGCAGCCAAATGGAACAGGGCGGGGGAAGCAACTATGGCTACACCTTC.

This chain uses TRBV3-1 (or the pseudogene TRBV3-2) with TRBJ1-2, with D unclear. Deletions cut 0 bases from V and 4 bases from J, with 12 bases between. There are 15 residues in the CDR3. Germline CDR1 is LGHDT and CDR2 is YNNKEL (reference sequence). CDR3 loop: CASSQEETDLYGYTF. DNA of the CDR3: TGTGCCAGCAGCCAAGAAGAAACAGACCTCTATGGCTACACCTTC.

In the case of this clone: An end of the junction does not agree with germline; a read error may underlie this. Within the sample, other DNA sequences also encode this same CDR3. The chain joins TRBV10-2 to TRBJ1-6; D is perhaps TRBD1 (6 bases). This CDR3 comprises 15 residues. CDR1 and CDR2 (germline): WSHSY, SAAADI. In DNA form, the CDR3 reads TGCGCCAGCAGTGACAGGGGCTCCTATAATTCGCCCCTCCACTTT. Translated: CASSDRGSYNSPLHF.

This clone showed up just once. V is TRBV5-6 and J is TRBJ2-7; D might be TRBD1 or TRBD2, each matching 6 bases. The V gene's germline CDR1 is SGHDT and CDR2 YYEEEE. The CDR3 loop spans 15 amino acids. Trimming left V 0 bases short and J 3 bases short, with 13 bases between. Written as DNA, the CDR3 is TGTGCCAGCAGCTTGGGGTTGGGGGGCTACTACGAGCAGTACTTC. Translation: CASSLGLGGYYEQYF.

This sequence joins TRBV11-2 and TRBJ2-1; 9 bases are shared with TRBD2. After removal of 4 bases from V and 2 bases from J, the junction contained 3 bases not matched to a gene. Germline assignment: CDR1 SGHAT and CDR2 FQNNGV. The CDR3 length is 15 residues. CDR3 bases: TGTGCCAGCAGCTCACTAGCGGGTCCCTACAATGAGCAGTTCTTC. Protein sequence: CASSSLAGPYNEQFF.

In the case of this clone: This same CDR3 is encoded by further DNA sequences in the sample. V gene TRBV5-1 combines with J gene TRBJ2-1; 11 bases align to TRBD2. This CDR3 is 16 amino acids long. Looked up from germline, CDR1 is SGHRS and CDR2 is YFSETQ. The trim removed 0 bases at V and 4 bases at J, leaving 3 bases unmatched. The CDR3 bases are TGCGCCAGCAGCTTGGGGCTAGCGGGGGGATACAATGAGCAGTTCTTC. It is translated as CASSLGLAGGYNEQFF.

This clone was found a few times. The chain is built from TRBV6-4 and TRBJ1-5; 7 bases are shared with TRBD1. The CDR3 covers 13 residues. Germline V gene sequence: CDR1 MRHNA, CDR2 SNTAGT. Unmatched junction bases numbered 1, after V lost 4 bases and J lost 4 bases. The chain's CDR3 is CASSVTGNQPQHF. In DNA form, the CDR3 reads TGTGCCAGCAGTGTGACAGGGAATCAGCCCCAGCATTTT.

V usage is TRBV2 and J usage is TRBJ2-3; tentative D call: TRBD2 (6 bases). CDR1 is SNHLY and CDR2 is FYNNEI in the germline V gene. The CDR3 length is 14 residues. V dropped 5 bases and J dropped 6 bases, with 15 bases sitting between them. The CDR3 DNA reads TGTGCCAGCAGTTTCGCGGGGAGTCGGGATACGCAGTATTTT. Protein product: CASSFAGSRDTQYF. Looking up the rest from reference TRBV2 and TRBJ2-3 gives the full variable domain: EPEVTQTPSHQVTQMGQEVILRCVPISNHLYFYWYRQILGQKVEFLVSFYNNEISEKSEIFDDQFSVERPDGSNFTLKIRSTKLEDSAMYFCASSFAGSRDTQYFGPGTRLTVL.

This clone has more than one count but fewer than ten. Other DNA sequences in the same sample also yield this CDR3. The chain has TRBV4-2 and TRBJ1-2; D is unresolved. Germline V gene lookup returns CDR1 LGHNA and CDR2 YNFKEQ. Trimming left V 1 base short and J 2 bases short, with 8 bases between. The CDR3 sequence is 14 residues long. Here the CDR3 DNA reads TGTGCCAGCAGCCAAGCGGGCGGAAACTATGGCTACACCTTC. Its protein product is CASSQAGGNYGYTF.

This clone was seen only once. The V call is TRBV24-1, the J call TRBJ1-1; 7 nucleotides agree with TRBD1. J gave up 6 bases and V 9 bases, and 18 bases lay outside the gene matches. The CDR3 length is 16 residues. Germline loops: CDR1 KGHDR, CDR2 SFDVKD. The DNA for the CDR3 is TGTGCCACCCATGGGGTCCCGGGGACAGTCGACGCTGAAGCTTTCTTT. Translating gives CATHGVPGTVDAEAFF.

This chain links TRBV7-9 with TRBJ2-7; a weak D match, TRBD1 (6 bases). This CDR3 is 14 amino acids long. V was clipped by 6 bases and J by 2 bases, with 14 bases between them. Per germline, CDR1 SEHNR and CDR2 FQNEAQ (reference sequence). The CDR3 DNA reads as TGTGCCAGCAGAGCGGACAGAAACACCTACGAGCAGTACTTC. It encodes CASRADRNTYEQYF.

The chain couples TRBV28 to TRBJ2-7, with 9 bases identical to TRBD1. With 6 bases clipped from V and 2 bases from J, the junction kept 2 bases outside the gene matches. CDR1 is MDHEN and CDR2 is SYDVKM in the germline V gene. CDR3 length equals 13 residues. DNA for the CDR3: TGTGCCAGCAGCTGGACAGGGGCCTACGAGCAGTACTTC. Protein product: CASSWTGAYEQYF.

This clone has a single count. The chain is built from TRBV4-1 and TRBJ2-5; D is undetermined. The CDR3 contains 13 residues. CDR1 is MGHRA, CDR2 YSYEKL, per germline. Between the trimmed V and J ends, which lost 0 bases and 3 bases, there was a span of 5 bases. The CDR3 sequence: CASSQDSKETQYF. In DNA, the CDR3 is TGCGCCAGCAGCCAAGATAGTAAAGAGACCCAGTACTTC.

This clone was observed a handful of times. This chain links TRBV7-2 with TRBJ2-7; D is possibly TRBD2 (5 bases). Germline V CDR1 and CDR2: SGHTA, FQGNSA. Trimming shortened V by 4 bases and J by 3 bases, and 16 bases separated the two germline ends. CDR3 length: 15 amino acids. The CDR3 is CASSSAPGGSYEQYF. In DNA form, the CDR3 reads TGTGCCAGCAGCTCAGCTCCTGGAGGCAGCTACGAGCAGTACTTC.

The CDR3 bases are TGTGCCTGGAGTTTACAGGGCCGAGGGGGCTACACCTTC. Amino acid sequence: CAWSLQGRGGYTF. This chain links TRBV30 with TRBJ1-2; tentatively, D is TRBD1 (6 bases). Trimming left V 2 bases short and J 8 bases short, with 15 bases between. The CDR3 has 13 residues. The germline V gene has CDR1 GTSNPN and CDR2 SVGIG (reference sequence). Full variable domain (rest looked up from reference TRBV30 and TRBJ1-2): SQTIHQWPATLVQPVGSPLSLECTVEGTSNPNLYWYRQAAGRGLQLLFYSVGIGQISSEVPQNLSASRPQDRQFILSSKKLLLSDSGFYLCAWSLQGRGGYTFGSGTRLTVV.

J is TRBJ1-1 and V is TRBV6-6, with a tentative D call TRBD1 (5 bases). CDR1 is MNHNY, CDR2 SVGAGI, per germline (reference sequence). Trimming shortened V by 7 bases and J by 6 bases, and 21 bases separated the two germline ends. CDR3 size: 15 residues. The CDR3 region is CASTKGHDTHPEAFF. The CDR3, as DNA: TGTGCCAGCACAAAGGGGCATGACACCCACCCTGAAGCTTTCTTT.

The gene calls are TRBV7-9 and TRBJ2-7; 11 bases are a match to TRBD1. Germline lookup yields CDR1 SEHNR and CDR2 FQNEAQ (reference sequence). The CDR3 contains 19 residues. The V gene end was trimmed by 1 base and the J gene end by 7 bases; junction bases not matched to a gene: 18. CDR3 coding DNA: TGTGCCAGCAGCTTAGAGGACAGGGGGCCTGAGTCCCCTTTACGGGAGCAGTACTTC. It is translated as CASSLEDRGPESPLREQYF.

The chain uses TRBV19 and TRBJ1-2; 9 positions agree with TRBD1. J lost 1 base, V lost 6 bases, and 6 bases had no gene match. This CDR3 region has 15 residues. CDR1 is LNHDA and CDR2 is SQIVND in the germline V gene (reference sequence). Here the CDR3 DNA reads TGTGCCAGTAGCAAAGGACAGGGGATTAACTATGGCTACACCTTC. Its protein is CASSKGQGINYGYTF.

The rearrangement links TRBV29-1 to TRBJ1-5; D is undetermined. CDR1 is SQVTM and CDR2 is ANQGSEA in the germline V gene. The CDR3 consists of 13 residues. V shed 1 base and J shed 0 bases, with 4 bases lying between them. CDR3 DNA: TGCAGCGTTGAAGGGGCTAGCAATCAGCCCCAGCATTTT. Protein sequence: CSVEGASNQPQHF. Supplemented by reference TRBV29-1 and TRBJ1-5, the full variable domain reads SAVISQKPSRDICQRGTSLTIQCQVDSQVTMMFWYRQQPGQSLTLIATANQGSEATYESGFVIDKFPISRPNLTFSTLTVSNMSPEDSSIYLCSVEGASNQPQHFGDGTRLSIL.

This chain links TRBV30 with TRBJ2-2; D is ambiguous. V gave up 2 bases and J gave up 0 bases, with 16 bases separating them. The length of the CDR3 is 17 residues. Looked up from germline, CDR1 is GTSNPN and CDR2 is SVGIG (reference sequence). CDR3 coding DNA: TGTGCCTGGAGTTCCTCCCCTATGTTCGCGAACACCGGGGAGCTGTTTTTT. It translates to CAWSSSPMFANTGELFF.

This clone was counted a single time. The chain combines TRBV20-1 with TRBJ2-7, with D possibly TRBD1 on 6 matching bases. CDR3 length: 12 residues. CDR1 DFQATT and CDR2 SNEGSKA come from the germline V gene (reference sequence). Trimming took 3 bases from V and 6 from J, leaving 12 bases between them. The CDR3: CSASEQGSEQYF. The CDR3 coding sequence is TGCAGTGCTAGTGAGCAGGGGAGCGAGCAGTACTTC.

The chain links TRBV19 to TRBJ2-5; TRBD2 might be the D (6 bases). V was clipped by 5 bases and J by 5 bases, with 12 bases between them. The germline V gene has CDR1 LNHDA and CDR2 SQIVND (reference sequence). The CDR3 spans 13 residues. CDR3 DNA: TGTGCCAGTAGTGCGGAGGGAGTGGAGACCCAGTACTTC. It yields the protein CASSAEGVETQYF.

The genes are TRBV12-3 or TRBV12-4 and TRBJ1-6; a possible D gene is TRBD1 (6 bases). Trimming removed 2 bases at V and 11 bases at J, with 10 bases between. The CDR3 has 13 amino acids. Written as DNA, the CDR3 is TGTGCCAGCAGTTTAAACAGGGATACACCCCTCCACTTT. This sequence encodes CASSLNRDTPLHF.

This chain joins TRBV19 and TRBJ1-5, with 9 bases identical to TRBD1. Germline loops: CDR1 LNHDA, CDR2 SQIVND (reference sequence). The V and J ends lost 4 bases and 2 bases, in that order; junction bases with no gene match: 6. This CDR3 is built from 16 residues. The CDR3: CASSKGQGGGNQPQHF. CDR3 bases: TGTGCCAGTAGTAAGGGACAGGGCGGAGGCAATCAGCCCCAGCATTTT.

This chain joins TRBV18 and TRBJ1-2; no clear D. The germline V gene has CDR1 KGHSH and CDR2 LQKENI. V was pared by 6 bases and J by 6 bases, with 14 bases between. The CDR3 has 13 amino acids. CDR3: CASSPDGPDGYTF. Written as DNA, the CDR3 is TGTGCCAGCTCCCCGGACGGGCCGGATGGCTACACCTTC.

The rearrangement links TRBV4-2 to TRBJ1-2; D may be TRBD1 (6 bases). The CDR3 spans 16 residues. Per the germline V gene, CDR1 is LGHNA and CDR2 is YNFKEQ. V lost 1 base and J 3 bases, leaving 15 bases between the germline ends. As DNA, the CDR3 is TGTGCCAGCAGCCAAGGGGCGGACAGCCCGTACTATGGCTACACCTTC. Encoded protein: CASSQGADSPYYGYTF.

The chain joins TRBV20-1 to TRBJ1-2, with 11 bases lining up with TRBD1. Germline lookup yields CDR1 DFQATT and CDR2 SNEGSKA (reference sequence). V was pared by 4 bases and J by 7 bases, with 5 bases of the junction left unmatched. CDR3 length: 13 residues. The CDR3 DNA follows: TGCAGTGCTAATGAGGGACAGGGGGTTGGCTACACCTTC. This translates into CSANEGQGVGYTF.

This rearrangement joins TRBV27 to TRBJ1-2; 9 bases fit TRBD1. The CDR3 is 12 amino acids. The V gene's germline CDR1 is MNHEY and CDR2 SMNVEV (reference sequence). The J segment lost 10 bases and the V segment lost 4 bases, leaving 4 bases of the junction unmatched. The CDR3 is CASSSGQGHYTF. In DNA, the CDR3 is TGTGCCAGCAGTTCGGGACAGGGCCACTACACCTTC.

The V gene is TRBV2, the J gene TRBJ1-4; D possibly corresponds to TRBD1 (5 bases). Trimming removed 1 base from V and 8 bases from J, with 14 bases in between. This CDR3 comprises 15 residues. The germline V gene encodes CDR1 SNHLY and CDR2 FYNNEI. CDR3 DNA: TGTGCCAGCAGTGAAGTAGGGACCCGAGGGGAAAAACTGTTTTTT. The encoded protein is CASSEVGTRGEKLFF.

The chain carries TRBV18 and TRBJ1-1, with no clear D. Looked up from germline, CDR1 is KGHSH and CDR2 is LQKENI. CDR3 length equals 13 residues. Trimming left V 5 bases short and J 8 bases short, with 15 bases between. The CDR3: CASSSTADGEAFF. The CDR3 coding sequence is TGTGCCAGCTCATCAACAGCAGATGGGGAAGCTTTCTTT.

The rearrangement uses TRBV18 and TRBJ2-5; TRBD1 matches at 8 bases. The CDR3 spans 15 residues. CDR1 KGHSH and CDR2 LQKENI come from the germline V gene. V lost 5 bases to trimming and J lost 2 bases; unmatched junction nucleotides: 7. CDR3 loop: CASSTRQGLQETQYF. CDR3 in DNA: TGTGCCAGCTCAACCCGACAGGGGCTGCAAGAGACCCAGTACTTC.